The clone carrying this T cell receptor beta chain occurred once. Only in-frame clones appear in the TCRdb table, and some are missing; sequencing was by immunoSEQ multiplex PCR. Here the sample spans 14,000 or so clones, 75% to 85% being singletons. Brentuximab vedotin exposure varied, and every patient relapsed after autologous stem cell transplantation. This record belongs to a study of PD-1 blockade in classical Hodgkin lymphoma. The germline CDR1 and CDR2 sequences are WNHNN and SYGVQD (reference sequence). Between the trimmed V and J ends, which lost 2 bases and 2 bases, there was a span of 4 bases. There are 12 residues in the CDR3.

This specimen consisted of peripheral blood mononuclear cells (PBMCs), obtained before the second cycle of nivolumab. The chain employs TRBV10-1 and TRBJ2-7; D is unresolved. This TCR was recovered from a human donor with classical Hodgkin lymphoma. The CDR3 sequence: CASSEDTYEQYF. CDR3 nucleotides: TGCGCCAGCAGTGAGGACACCTACGAGCAGTACTTC.